This T cell receptor (beta chain) derives from a study of OX40 agonist ivuxolimab in advanced cancers. On the study more broadly: Partial response was recorded in three patients: one hepatocellular carcinoma and two cutaneous melanoma cases.

Sequencing used immunoSEQ multiplex PCR; TCRdb keeps in-frame clones, though not all of them. The table lists some 30,000 clones, more than 75% of them singletons. The V end lost 3 bases, the J end lost 4 bases, and 12 bases lay between the germline ends. The V gene's germline CDR1 is SEHNR and CDR2 FQNEAQ (reference sequence). This CDR3 is 14 amino acids long. The receptor's source is an adult with an advanced solid tumor such as melanoma, head and neck, liver or kidney cancer. The input for sequencing was CD4+ or CD8+ T cells sorted from blood, taken in a trial of the OX40 agonist ivuxolimab. The chain is built from TRBV7-9 and TRBJ2-5; the D gene is possibly TRBD2 (5 bases). DNA for the CDR3: TGTGCCAGCAGCTTCGGACGGGGAATAGAGACCCAGTACTTC. The encoded protein is CASSFGRGIETQYF.